The next 21 T cell receptor beta chains were all read from a single sample in a study of blood T cells in healthy people across ages. Using a J-beta primer mix together with a sample-barcoded 5' primer, a second PCR was run for about 6 to 12 cycles. TCRdb reprocessed the 5' RACE reads with MiXCR, giving one entry per CDR3 protein. This table has about 730,000 distinct CDR3 sequences, roughly 44% appearing once. Sequences were obtained from blood. These receptors all stem from a woman between 55 and 75 years old in good health.

The genes are TRBV6-1 and TRBJ1-4, with 8 positions matching TRBD1. This CDR3 region has 16 residues. The V gene end was trimmed by 2 bases and the J gene end by 3 bases; junction bases not matched to a gene: 5. The germline CDR1 and CDR2 sequences are MNHNS and SASEGT. The CDR3 nucleotides read TGTGCCAGCAGTGAACAGGGGGCGCTTGCTAATGAAAAACTGTTTTTT. Its translation: CASSEQGALANEKLFF.

Only a few counts were recorded for this clonotype. The CDR3 sequence is CASSLGSHDEQFF. The CDR3 nucleotides are TGCGCCAGCAGCCTCGGGAGTCACGATGAGCAGTTCTTC. This chain connects TRBV5-1 to TRBJ2-1, with a possible D match to TRBD2 (6 bases). V gave up 4 bases and J gave up 8 bases, with 13 bases separating them. Germline CDR1 SGHRS, CDR2 YFSETQ. This CDR3 is 13 amino acids long.

This chain links TRBV7-9 with TRBJ1-4; D unclear. The germline V and J ends were trimmed by 5 bases and 14 bases, with 18 bases remaining between them. CDR1 and CDR2 from the germline V gene are SEHNR and FQNEAQ (reference sequence). CDR3 size: 13 residues. The CDR3, as DNA: TGTGCCAGCAGCCCCCCCGGCGGCAGTCAGCTGTTTTTT. This codes for CASSPPGGSQLFF. Drawing the rest from reference TRBV7-9 and TRBJ1-4, the complete variable domain is DTGVSQNPRHKITKRGQNVTFRCDPISEHNRLYWYRQTLGQGPEFLTYFQNEAQLEKSRLLSDRFSAERPKGSFSTLEIQRTEQGDSAMYLCASSPPGGSQLFFGSGTQLSVL.

V usage is TRBV7-2 and J usage is TRBJ1-1; TRBD1 matches at 8 bases. Trimming removed 1 base from V and 2 bases from J; junction bases left unmatched: 3. This CDR3 is built from 15 residues. CDR1 is SGHTA and CDR2 is FQGNSA in the germline V gene. This CDR3 is CASSLVGTGNTEAFF. The CDR3 nucleotides read TGTGCCAGCAGCTTAGTCGGGACAGGTAACACTGAAGCTTTCTTT.

A remark on this clonotype: A single base separates this from a much larger clone, so it may be a read error. V and J are TRBV7-2 and TRBJ2-7, with a tentative D call TRBD1 (5 bases). This CDR3 has 15 residues. Germline CDR1 and CDR2: SGHTA and FQGNSA. CDR3 protein: CASSPRPQPGLERYF. The CDR3 DNA reads TGTGCCAGCAGTCCCCGACCCCAACCAGGGCTCGAGCGGTACTTC.

In its sample, this clonotype was seen many times. The V and J genes are TRBV6-2 or TRBV6-3 and TRBJ2-7, with unresolved D. The CDR3 is 15 amino acids. The ends were cut back, 2 bases at V and 2 bases at J, with 13 bases in the middle. Germline V gene data show CDR1 as MNHEY and CDR2 as SVGEGT. The CDR3 nucleotides read TGTGCCAGCAGTTACAACCAAGGCAGGCCCTACGAGCAGTACTTC. It translates to CASSYNQGRPYEQYF.

The V and J genes are TRBV5-1 and TRBJ2-7, with a weak D call TRBD2 (5 bases). The CDR3 loop spans 14 amino acids. Germline assignment: CDR1 SGHRS and CDR2 YFSETQ. V was pared by 1 base and J by 1 base, with 9 bases between. CDR3: CASSLIGVSYEQYF. Written as DNA, the CDR3 is TGCGCCAGCAGCTTGATCGGGGTTTCCTACGAGCAGTACTTC.

The CDR3 reads CAISVGQGLNQPQHF. The CDR3 nucleotides are TGTGCCATCAGTGTCGGACAGGGTCTCAATCAGCCCCAGCATTTT. V usage is TRBV10-3 and J usage is TRBJ1-5; 8 nucleotides match TRBD1. Trimming at V came to 4 bases and at J to 3 bases, leaving 5 bases not matched to a gene. CDR3 length equals 15 residues. Germline CDR1 ENHRY, CDR2 SYGVKD.

This clonotype was seen a few times. The chain joins TRBV3-1 to TRBJ2-1; 10 nucleotides agree with TRBD2. Per germline, CDR1 LGHDT and CDR2 YNNKEL (reference sequence). Germline trimming cut 1 base from V and 4 bases from J; bases unmatched to any gene: 7. The CDR3 covers 17 residues. The CDR3 DNA reads TGTGCCAGCAGCCAAGTTATTGGGACTAGCGTTTACAATGAGCAGTTCTTC. Protein product: CASSQVIGTSVYNEQFF.

V and J are TRBV7-3 and TRBJ2-3, with 8 bases matching TRBD2. V lost 3 bases and J lost 3; bases outside the gene matches: 2. The CDR3 covers 14 residues. The germline gives CDR1 SGHTA, CDR2 FQGTGA. The CDR3 is CASSFGGATDTQYF. CDR3 bases: TGTGCCAGCAGCTTCGGGGGGGCTACAGATACGCAGTATTTT.

This clonotype was observed a few times. This chain connects TRBV7-2 to TRBJ2-7; 9 bases are shared with TRBD1. The DNA end lines up better with TRBJ2-4; the J call may be wrong. This CDR3 has 14 amino acids. Germline lookup yields CDR1 SGHTA and CDR2 FQGNSA. The CDR3 nucleotides are TGTGCCAGCAGCAAGGACAGGGGATCCGACATTCAGTACTTC. This codes for CASSKDRGSDIQYF.

This chain uses TRBV24-1 with TRBJ2-1; 11 positions match TRBD2. After removal of 5 bases from V and 8 bases from J, the junction contained 7 bases not matched to a gene. This CDR3 contains 15 residues. The germline V gene encodes CDR1 KGHDR and CDR2 SFDVKD. Written as DNA, the CDR3 is TGTGCCACCAGTGGTAGACTAGCGGGACCTCATGAGCAGTTCTTC. As protein: CATSGRLAGPHEQFF.

V is TRBV18 and J is TRBJ1-1; possibly TRBD1 for D (5 bases). The germline gives CDR1 KGHSH, CDR2 LQKENI. The CDR3 is 14 amino acids. Between the trimmed V and J ends, which lost 4 bases and 1 base, there was a span of 10 bases. In DNA, the CDR3 is TGTGCCAGCTCACTAAAGACAGAGAACACTGAAGCTTTCTTT. Translated, it gives CASSLKTENTEAFF.

V usage is TRBV29-1 and J usage is TRBJ2-7; no firm D call. The CDR3 extends over 13 amino acids. CDR1 is SQVTM and CDR2 is ANQGSEA in the germline V gene. V lost 1 base to trimming and J lost 1 base, with 8 bases between them. CDR3 DNA sequence: TGCAGCGTTGAAGGAGCACCTTCCTACGAGCAGTACTTC. Translation gives CSVEGAPSYEQYF.

V gene TRBV20-1 combines with J gene TRBJ2-1; no reliable D call. The germline V gene has CDR1 DFQATT and CDR2 SNEGSKA (reference sequence). V lost 5 bases to trimming and J lost 3 bases, with 14 bases between them. The CDR3 has 14 amino acids. CDR3 in amino acids: CSARPPLYYNEQFF. Here the CDR3 DNA reads TGCAGTGCTCGGCCCCCCCTCTACTACAATGAGCAGTTCTTC.

In its sample, this clonotype was seen many times. This chain links TRBV14 with TRBJ2-5; TRBD1 aligns across 7 bases. The CDR3 runs to 16 residues. The germline gives CDR1 SGHDN, CDR2 FVKESK. With 1 base clipped from V and 4 bases from J, the junction kept 9 bases outside the gene matches. The CDR3 nucleotides are TGTGCCAGCAGCCAAGGTGCAGGGGGTCAGAGAGAGACCCAGTACTTC. It is translated as CASSQGAGGQRETQYF.

The CDR3 loop is CSARSGQGWYEQFF. The CDR3 DNA follows: TGCAGTGCTAGGAGTGGGCAGGGGTGGTATGAGCAGTTCTTC. The chain carries TRBV20-1 and TRBJ2-1, with D possibly TRBD1 on 6 matching bases. V was trimmed by 3 bases and J by 8 bases, leaving 17 bases between them. CDR1 is DFQATT and CDR2 is SNEGSKA in the germline V gene (reference sequence). This CDR3 is 14 amino acids long.

The chain employs TRBV20-1 and TRBJ2-5; D unclear. V was cut by 0 bases and J by 5 bases, with 10 bases left in between. Germline loops: CDR1 DFQATT, CDR2 SNEGSKA (reference sequence). This CDR3 is 13 amino acids long. The CDR3, as DNA: TGCAGTGCTAGAGATCCTAACCTGGAGACCCAGTACTTC. Its translation is CSARDPNLETQYF.

The V gene is TRBV20-1, the J gene TRBJ2-3; 7 nucleotides match TRBD2. J was trimmed by 3 bases and V by 6 bases; bases with no gene match: 9. CDR1 and CDR2 (germline): DFQATT, SNEGSKA (reference sequence). This CDR3 has 14 amino acids. The CDR3 nucleotides are TGCAGTGCCTCACCTGGGGAGGGGACAGATACGCAGTATTTT. Encoded protein: CSASPGEGTDTQYF.

The CDR3 sequence is CASSLEQGGEQFF. The CDR3 DNA reads TGCGCCAGCAGCTTGGAACAGGGTGGCGAGCAGTTCTTC. V usage is TRBV5-1 and J usage is TRBJ2-1; D possibly corresponds to TRBD1 (6 bases). The CDR3 length is 13 residues. V was clipped by 0 bases and J by 10 bases, with 11 bases between them. CDR1 and CDR2 from the germline V gene are SGHRS and YFSETQ.

The chain is built from TRBV7-9 and TRBJ2-7, with a tentative D call TRBD1 (6 bases). The V end was cut by 5 bases, the J end by 4 bases, with 15 bases between. This CDR3 spans 14 amino acids. Germline-derived CDR1 and CDR2 are SEHNR and FQNEAQ (reference sequence). As DNA, the CDR3 is TGTGCCAGCAGCCCGCCGACAGGACCGTACGAGCAGTACTTC. This sequence encodes CASSPPTGPYEQYF.